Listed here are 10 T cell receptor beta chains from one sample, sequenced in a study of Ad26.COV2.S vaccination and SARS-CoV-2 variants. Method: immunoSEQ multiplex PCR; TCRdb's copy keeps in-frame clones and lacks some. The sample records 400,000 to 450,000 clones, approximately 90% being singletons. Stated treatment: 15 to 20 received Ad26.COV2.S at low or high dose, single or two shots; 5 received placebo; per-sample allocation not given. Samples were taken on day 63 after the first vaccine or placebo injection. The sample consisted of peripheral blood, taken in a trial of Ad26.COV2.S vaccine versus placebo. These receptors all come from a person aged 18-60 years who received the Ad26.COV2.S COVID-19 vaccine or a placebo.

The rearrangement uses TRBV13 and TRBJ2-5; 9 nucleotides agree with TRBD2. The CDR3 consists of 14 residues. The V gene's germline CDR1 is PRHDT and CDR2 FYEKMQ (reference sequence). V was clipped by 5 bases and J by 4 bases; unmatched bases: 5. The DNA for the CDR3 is TGTGCCAGCAGCCTTACGACTAGCGGAGAGACCCAGTACTTC. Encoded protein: CASSLTTSGETQYF.

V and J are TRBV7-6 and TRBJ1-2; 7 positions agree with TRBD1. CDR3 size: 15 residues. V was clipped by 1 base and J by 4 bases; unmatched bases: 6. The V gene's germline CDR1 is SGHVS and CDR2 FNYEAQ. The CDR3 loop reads CASSLGGGGSYGYTF. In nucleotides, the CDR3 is TGTGCCAGCAGCTTAGGAGGGGGCGGGAGCTATGGCTACACCTTC.

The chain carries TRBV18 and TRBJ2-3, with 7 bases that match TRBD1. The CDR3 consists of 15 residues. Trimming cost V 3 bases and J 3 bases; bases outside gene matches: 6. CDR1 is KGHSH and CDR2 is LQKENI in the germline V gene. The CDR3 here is CASSPRQGLTDTQYF. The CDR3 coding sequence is TGTGCCAGCTCACCCAGACAGGGTCTGACAGATACGCAGTATTTT.

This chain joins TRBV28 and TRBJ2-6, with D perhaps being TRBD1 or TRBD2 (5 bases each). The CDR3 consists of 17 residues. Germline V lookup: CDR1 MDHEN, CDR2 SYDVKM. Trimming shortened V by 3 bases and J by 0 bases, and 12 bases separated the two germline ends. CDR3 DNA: TGTGCCAGCAGTTTGGGGGAGAGGAACTCTGGGGCCAACGTCCTGACTTTC. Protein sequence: CASSLGERNSGANVLTF.

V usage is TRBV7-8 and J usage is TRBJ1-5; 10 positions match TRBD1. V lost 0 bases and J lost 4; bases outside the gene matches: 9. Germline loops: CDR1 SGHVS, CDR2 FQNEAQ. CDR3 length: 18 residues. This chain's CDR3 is CASSLAPLGTGENQPQHF. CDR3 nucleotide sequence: TGTGCCAGCAGCTTAGCGCCACTTGGGACAGGGGAAAATCAGCCCCAGCATTTT.

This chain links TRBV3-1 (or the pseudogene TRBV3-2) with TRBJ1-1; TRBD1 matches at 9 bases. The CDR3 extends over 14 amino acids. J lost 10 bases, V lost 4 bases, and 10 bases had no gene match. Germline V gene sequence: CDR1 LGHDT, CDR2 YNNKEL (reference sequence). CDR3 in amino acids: CASSPTGGSGRAFF. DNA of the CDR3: TGTGCCAGCAGCCCGACAGGGGGAAGCGGGAGAGCTTTCTTT.

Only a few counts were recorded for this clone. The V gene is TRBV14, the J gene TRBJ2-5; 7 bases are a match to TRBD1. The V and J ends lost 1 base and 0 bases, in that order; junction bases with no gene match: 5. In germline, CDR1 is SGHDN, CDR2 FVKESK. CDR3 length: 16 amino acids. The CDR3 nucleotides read TGTGCCAGCAGCCAAGGAGGGGACAGCTACCAAGAGACCCAGTACTTC. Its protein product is CASSQGGDSYQETQYF.

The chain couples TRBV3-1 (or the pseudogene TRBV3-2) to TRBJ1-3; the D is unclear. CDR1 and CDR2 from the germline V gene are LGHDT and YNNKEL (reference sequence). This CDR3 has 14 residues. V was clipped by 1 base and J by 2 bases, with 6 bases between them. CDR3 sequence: CASSQASAGNTIYF. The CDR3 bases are TGTGCCAGCAGCCAAGCATCGGCTGGAAACACCATATATTTT.

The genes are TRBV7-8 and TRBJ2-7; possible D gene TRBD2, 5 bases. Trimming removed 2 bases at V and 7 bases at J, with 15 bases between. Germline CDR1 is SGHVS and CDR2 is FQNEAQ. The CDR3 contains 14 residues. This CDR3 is CASSLYQGPGEQYF. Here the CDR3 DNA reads TGTGCCAGCAGCTTATATCAAGGCCCGGGGGAGCAGTACTTC.

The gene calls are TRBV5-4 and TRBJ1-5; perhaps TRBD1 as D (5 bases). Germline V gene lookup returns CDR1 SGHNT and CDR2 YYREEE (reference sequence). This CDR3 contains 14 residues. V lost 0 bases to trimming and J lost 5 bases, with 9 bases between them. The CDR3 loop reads CASSLEGLDQPQHF. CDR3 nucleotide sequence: TGTGCCAGCAGCTTGGAGGGGTTAGATCAGCCCCAGCATTTT. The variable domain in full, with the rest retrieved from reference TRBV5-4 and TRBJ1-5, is ETGVTQSPTHLIKTRGQQVTLRCSSQSGHNTVSWYQQALGQGPQFIFQYYREEENGRGNFPPRFSGLQFPNYSSELNVNALELDDSALYLCASSLEGLDQPQHFGDGTRLSIL.